The 16 T cell receptor beta chains in this list originate from one sample, sequenced in a study of cytomegalovirus exposure and HLA in healthy donors. Amplification used 60 Vbeta primers and 13 Jbeta primers. Sequencing was performed with immunoSEQ multiplex PCR; in TCRdb, only in-frame clones are kept and a portion is missing. The profile shows approximately 82,000 clones, roughly 74% of them singletons. Input material: PBMCs. The receptor set was obtained from a woman aged 50 to 60 in good health and CMV-seropositive.

This clone was detected once. The V and J genes are TRBV30 and TRBJ2-7, with a tentative D call TRBD2 (7 bases). The V end was cut by 0 bases, the J end by 3 bases, with 18 bases between. Looked up from germline, CDR1 is GTSNPN and CDR2 is SVGIG (reference sequence). The CDR3 is made up of 16 amino acids. CDR3: CAWSVGGAGWNYEQYF. CDR3 coding DNA: TGTGCCTGGAGTGTAGGGGGGGCGGGATGGAACTACGAGCAGTACTTC.

The chain couples TRBV20-1 to TRBJ1-1; D gene uncertain. CDR1 is DFQATT and CDR2 is SNEGSKA in the germline V gene (reference sequence). V was cut by 1 base and J by 8 bases, with 5 bases left in between. CDR3 length: 10 amino acids. CDR3 amino acids: CSARGPEAFF. Written as DNA, the CDR3 is TGCAGTGCTAGAGGGCCAGAAGCTTTCTTT.

The chain is built from TRBV18 and TRBJ1-3, with TRBD1 as a possible D gene (5 bases). V dropped 3 bases and J dropped 2 bases, with 11 bases sitting between them. The CDR3 sequence is 15 residues long. In germline, CDR1 is KGHSH, CDR2 LQKENI. The CDR3 loop is CASSPDQGTGNTIYF. In DNA form, the CDR3 reads TGTGCCAGCTCACCTGACCAGGGCACTGGAAACACCATATATTTT.

This clone was counted only a few times. The V call is TRBV5-1, the J call TRBJ2-5, with D possibly being TRBD2 (5 bases). Germline CDR1 and CDR2: SGHRS and YFSETQ. V shed 4 bases and J shed 1 base, with 8 bases lying between them. The CDR3 runs 13 residues. As DNA, the CDR3 is TGCGCCAGCAGCCCGGGGAGCCAAGAGACCCAGTACTTC. Translation: CASSPGSQETQYF.

Note on this clone: The junction and the germline gene differ at one end; a read error may be behind it. The V gene is TRBV2, the J gene TRBJ1-1, with TRBD1 as a possible D gene (6 bases). The CDR3 sequence is 14 residues long. CDR1 and CDR2 (germline): SNHLY, FYNNEI. The CDR3 DNA reads as TGTGCCAGCAGACAGGGAACGGTGAACGCTGAAGCTTTCTTT. It yields the protein CASRQGTVNAEAFF.

CDR3 nucleotide sequence: TGTGCCAGCCCATCGCGGGGGCCGTGGGACACTGAAGCTTTCTTT. This codes for CASPSRGPWDTEAFF. This chain connects TRBV25-1 to TRBJ1-1; D may be TRBD1 (6 bases). Germline V gives CDR1 MGHDK, CDR2 SYGVNS. V lost 8 bases to trimming and J lost 3 bases, with 19 bases between them. This CDR3 contains 15 residues.

V usage is TRBV19 and J usage is TRBJ2-3; D is perhaps TRBD1 (6 bases). V was clipped by 6 bases and J by 3 bases, with 16 bases between them. Germline CDR1 reads LNHDA; CDR2 reads SQIVND (reference sequence). The CDR3 extends over 15 amino acids. The CDR3: CASSQWGRGTDTQYF. In DNA, the CDR3 is TGTGCCAGTAGCCAATGGGGCAGGGGAACAGATACGCAGTATTTT.

The sample holds many counts of this clone. At one boundary the junction diverges from the germline segment, which might be a read error. The CDR3 nucleotides read TGTGCCAGCAGCAAAATGACAGGGCCAACACGGGAGTTGGACTTC. Translating gives CASSKMTGPTRELDF. The chain combines TRBV7-8 with TRBJ2-7, with D tentatively TRBD1 (7 bases). This CDR3 spans 15 amino acids. CDR1 and CDR2 (germline): SGHVS, FQNEAQ.

The V gene is TRBV10-3, the J gene TRBJ2-5; 8 bases fit TRBD1. V shed 3 bases and J 1 base; nucleotides not matched to a gene: 4. The CDR3 runs 15 residues. CDR1 is ENHRY, CDR2 SYGVKD, per germline. CDR3 loop: CAISDGTGAQETQYF. The CDR3 nucleotides are TGTGCCATCAGTGACGGGACAGGCGCCCAAGAGACCCAGTACTTC.

DNA for the CDR3: TGTGCCTGGGGAGCGGGGATGGCTGGAAACACCATATATTTT. Protein sequence: CAWGAGMAGNTIYF. This rearrangement joins TRBV30 to TRBJ1-3; no firm D call. The germline V gene encodes CDR1 GTSNPN and CDR2 SVGIG (reference sequence). There are 14 residues in the CDR3. V dropped 5 bases and J dropped 2 bases, with 13 bases sitting between them.

This clone came up a few times. V and J are TRBV29-1 and TRBJ2-1, with D unresolved. V was shortened by 0 bases and J by 2 bases, with 14 bases between the two germline ends. Germline lookup yields CDR1 SQVTM and CDR2 ANQGSEA. The CDR3 has 16 residues. The chain's CDR3 is CSVEDDARLTYNEQFF. Written as DNA, the CDR3 is TGCAGCGTTGAAGATGACGCGCGGCTTACCTACAATGAGCAGTTCTTC.

V is TRBV2 and J is TRBJ2-2; 15 nucleotides align to TRBD2. The germline gives CDR1 SNHLY, CDR2 FYNNEI. The length of the CDR3 is 15 residues. Trimming at V came to 7 bases and at J to 9 bases, leaving 6 bases not matched to a gene. In nucleotides, the CDR3 is TGTGCCAGCACTCTAGGACTAGCGGGAGGGCGGGAGCTGTTTTTT. It codes for CASTLGLAGGRELFF.

This clone is a singleton in its sample. This sample also contains other DNA sequences that code for the same CDR3. The chain links TRBV15 to TRBJ1-1, with unresolved D. The CDR3 has 15 amino acids. The V and J ends lost 0 bases and 2 bases respectively, with 10 bases between them. The germline V gene encodes CDR1 LNHNV and CDR2 YYDKDF (reference sequence). The chain's CDR3 is CATSRDLAGNTEAFF. The CDR3 nucleotides are TGTGCCACCAGCAGAGATCTGGCGGGAAACACTGAAGCTTTCTTT.

The chain carries TRBV5-6 and TRBJ2-1; D uncertain. In germline, CDR1 is SGHDT, CDR2 YYEEEE. V lost 2 bases, J lost 6 bases, and 12 bases lay in between. CDR3 length: 14 amino acids. In DNA form, the CDR3 reads TGTGCCAGCAGCTTTATGAGGTCTACCAATGAGCAGTTCTTC. This gives the protein CASSFMRSTNEQFF.

The chain recombines TRBV6-6 with TRBJ2-1, with 13 bases matching TRBD2. V trimming: 6 bases; J trimming: 1 base; junction bases outside the gene matches: 3. The CDR3 is 16 amino acids. Germline V gives CDR1 MNHNY, CDR2 SVGAGI (reference sequence). CDR3 region: CASRTSGRLSYNEQFF. The CDR3 nucleotides are TGTGCCAGCAGGACTAGCGGGAGGTTATCCTACAATGAGCAGTTCTTC.

The chain employs TRBV15 and TRBJ2-1; 9 bases are shared with TRBD1. Germline V gene data show CDR1 as LNHNV and CDR2 as YYDKDF (reference sequence). The ends lost 6 bases at V and 5 bases at J; junction bases unmatched: 2. The CDR3 totals 13 residues. CDR3 residues: CATRGTGHNEQFF. CDR3 bases: TGTGCCACCAGAGGGACAGGGCACAATGAGCAGTTCTTC.